One sample yielded the 23 T cell receptor beta chains listed below, sequenced in a study of cytomegalovirus exposure and HLA in healthy donors. PCR involved 60 Vbeta and 13 Jbeta primers. Method: immunoSEQ multiplex PCR; TCRdb's copy keeps in-frame clones and lacks some. This table has about 150,000 clones, 65% to 85% appearing once. The sequenced sample consisted of PBMCs. The origin of the receptors is a man over 45 in good health and CMV-seropositive.

V is TRBV7-9 and J is TRBJ1-2; 7 nucleotides agree with TRBD1. The CDR3 loop spans 14 amino acids. Germline V lookup: CDR1 SEHNR, CDR2 FQNEAQ (reference sequence). V lost 4 bases to trimming and J lost 2 bases; unmatched junction nucleotides: 4. CDR3 bases: TGTGCCAGCAGCTCCAGGACAGGCAACTATGGCTACACCTTC. It codes for CASSSRTGNYGYTF.

The chain carries TRBV18 and TRBJ2-7; 11 positions agree with TRBD1. J gave up 7 bases and V 3 bases, and 8 bases lay outside the gene matches. Germline V gene lookup returns CDR1 KGHSH and CDR2 LQKENI. The length of the CDR3 is 15 residues. The CDR3 loop is CASSPAGQGAGEQYF. The CDR3 DNA reads as TGTGCCAGCTCACCGGCTGGACAGGGGGCTGGGGAGCAGTACTTC.

The CDR3 loop reads CASSSQNHFGYTF. CDR3 sequence (DNA): TGTGCCAGCAGTTCCCAAAACCACTTTGGCTACACCTTC. The gene calls are TRBV27 and TRBJ1-2; D remains ambiguous. The CDR3 consists of 13 residues. Germline values: CDR1 MNHEY, CDR2 SMNVEV (reference sequence). Trimming cost V 4 bases and J 7 bases, with 13 bases left between them.

The V gene is TRBV23-1, the J gene TRBJ2-5; 9 bases line up with TRBD1. The DNA end is a closer match to TRBJ2-7, so the J assignment may be wrong. TRBV23-1 is recorded as an ORF, its role being uncertain. This CDR3 contains 15 residues. The CDR3, as DNA: TGCGCCAGCAGTCCGGGACAGGGTGCAACCTACGAGCAGTACTTC. It codes for CASSPGQGATYEQYF.

The V and J genes are TRBV5-1 and TRBJ1-5; 8 bases align to TRBD1. The CDR3 sequence is 15 residues long. V shed 0 bases and J 2 bases; nucleotides not matched to a gene: 1. The germline CDR1 and CDR2 sequences are SGHRS and YFSETQ. The CDR3 DNA follows: TGCGCCAGCAGCTTGGGGGGACAGGGCAATCAGCCCCAGCATTTT. Encoded protein: CASSLGGQGNQPQHF.

This rearrangement joins TRBV13 to TRBJ2-2; 10 bases match TRBD2. CDR1 and CDR2 (germline): PRHDT, FYEKMQ (reference sequence). The CDR3 is 20 amino acids. J was trimmed by 0 bases and V by 4 bases; bases with no gene match: 14. CDR3 residues: CASSSLAAGGPGANTGELFF. Here the CDR3 DNA reads TGTGCCAGCAGCTCGCTGGCAGCGGGGGGGCCTGGGGCGAACACCGGGGAGCTGTTTTTT. Drawing the rest from reference TRBV13 and TRBJ2-2, the complete variable domain is AAGVIQSPRHLIKEKRETATLKCYPIPRHDTVYWYQQGPGQDPQFLISFYEKMQSDKGSIPDRFSAQQFSDYHSELNMSSLELGDSALYFCASSSLAAGGPGANTGELFFGEGSRLTVL.

V gene TRBV6-5 combines with J gene TRBJ2-4, with no clear D. V shed 2 bases and J shed 4 bases, with 6 bases lying between them. CDR1 and CDR2 (germline): MNHEY, SVGAGI. CDR3 length: 13 residues. For the CDR3, the DNA is TGTGCCAGCAGTTACAACGGGAAAAACATTCAGTACTTC. Translated, it gives CASSYNGKNIQYF.

The V and J genes are TRBV28 and TRBJ1-4, with 7 positions matching TRBD1. V dropped 3 bases and J dropped 3; count of bases not matched to a gene: 7. This CDR3 comprises 16 residues. Germline-derived CDR1 and CDR2 are MDHEN and SYDVKM. The CDR3 here is CASSFRLGQSNEKLFF. The CDR3 coding sequence is TGTGCCAGCAGTTTCCGCCTGGGACAGTCTAATGAAAAACTGTTTTTT. Combining the CDR3 with reference TRBV28 and TRBJ1-4 gives the whole variable domain DVKVTQSSRYLVKRTGEKVFLECVQDMDHENMFWYRQDPGLGLRLIYFSYDVKMKEKGDIPEGYSVSREKKERFSLILESASTNQTSMYLCASSFRLGQSNEKLFFGSGTQLSVL.

The chain couples TRBV27 to TRBJ2-1; 10 nucleotides agree with TRBD1. Trimming removed 6 bases from V and 4 bases from J; junction bases left unmatched: 6. From germline, CDR1 is MNHEY and CDR2 SMNVEV (reference sequence). The CDR3 loop spans 15 amino acids. CDR3 in amino acids: CASSSGQGGYNEQFF. CDR3 coding DNA: TGTGCCAGCAGCTCTGGACAGGGGGGTTACAATGAGCAGTTCTTC.

CDR3 DNA: TGCGCCAGCAGCCGAGGGGCTAGCGGGCCTCTTTACGAGCAGTACTTC. It specifies CASSRGASGPLYEQYF. The V gene is TRBV4-1, the J gene TRBJ2-7, with 8 bases lining up with TRBD2. In germline, CDR1 is MGHRA, CDR2 YSYEKL. Trimming cost V 4 bases and J 4 bases; bases outside gene matches: 12. CDR3 length: 16 residues.

V and J are TRBV30 and TRBJ2-3, with 11 bases identical to TRBD2. Germline V CDR1 and CDR2: GTSNPN, SVGIG (reference sequence). This CDR3 is built from 16 residues. V lost 2 bases to trimming and J lost 5 bases; unmatched junction nucleotides: 9. The CDR3 protein is CAWSRDSGRAGDTQYF. In nucleotides, the CDR3 is TGTGCCTGGAGTCGAGATAGCGGGAGGGCCGGAGATACGCAGTATTTT.

The chain employs TRBV19 and TRBJ2-6; a weak D match, TRBD2 (5 bases). Germline V gene data show CDR1 as LNHDA and CDR2 as SQIVND (reference sequence). The V end was cut by 3 bases, the J end by 0 bases, with 9 bases between. The CDR3 length is 16 residues. The CDR3 protein is CASSISGISGANVLTF. The DNA of the CDR3 is TGTGCCAGTAGTATCTCGGGGATCTCTGGGGCCAACGTCCTGACTTTC.

The chain has TRBV5-6 and TRBJ2-4, with a weak D call TRBD1 (6 bases). The germline CDR1 and CDR2 sequences are SGHDT and YYEEEE. CDR3 length equals 14 residues. Trimming removed 3 bases at V and 0 bases at J, with 7 bases between. CDR3 protein: CASSSQGAKNIQYF. In DNA, the CDR3 is TGTGCCAGCAGCTCACAGGGAGCCAAAAACATTCAGTACTTC.

The chain joins TRBV7-9 to TRBJ2-3; 9 bases fit TRBD2. Germline CDR1 SEHNR, CDR2 FQNEAQ (reference sequence). The CDR3 spans 16 residues. J lost 5 bases, V lost 5 bases, and 11 bases had no gene match. The CDR3 spells CASSVRGGRGGDTQYF. Here the CDR3 DNA reads TGTGCCAGCAGCGTGCGGGGGGGCCGCGGTGGAGATACGCAGTATTTT. Full variable domain (remainder filled in from reference TRBV7-9 and TRBJ2-3): DTGVSQNPRHKITKRGQNVTFRCDPISEHNRLYWYRQTLGQGPEFLTYFQNEAQLEKSRLLSDRFSAERPKGSFSTLEIQRTEQGDSAMYLCASSVRGGRGGDTQYFGPGTRLTVL.

The rearrangement joins TRBV6-6 to TRBJ1-1; D remains ambiguous. The length of the CDR3 is 15 residues. Germline loops: CDR1 MNHNY, CDR2 SVGAGI (reference sequence). V was shortened by 5 bases and J by 1 base, with 14 bases between the two germline ends. The CDR3 sequence: CASSPPTAGNTEAFF. The CDR3, as DNA: TGTGCCAGCAGTCCCCCGACGGCGGGGAACACTGAAGCTTTCTTT.

The CDR3: CASSFDQAAGPIIGGEQYF. CDR3 nucleotides: TGTGCCAGCAGCTTCGATCAGGCTGCGGGGCCCATCATCGGCGGGGAGCAGTACTTC. The chain couples TRBV5-6 to TRBJ2-7; weak D call: TRBD2 (6 bases). This CDR3 is built from 19 residues. V was trimmed by 2 bases and J by 7 bases, leaving 31 bases between them. The germline V gene has CDR1 SGHDT and CDR2 YYEEEE.

The chain uses TRBV28 and TRBJ1-2; no reliable D call. The germline gives CDR1 MDHEN, CDR2 SYDVKM. With 3 bases removed from V and 1 base from J, the gap between germline ends came to 12 bases. The CDR3 consists of 15 residues. This CDR3 is CASSLGGYGNYGYTF. CDR3 sequence (DNA): TGTGCCAGCAGTTTGGGAGGTTACGGTAACTATGGCTACACCTTC.

This chain joins TRBV28 and TRBJ2-7; no clear D. This CDR3 is 12 amino acids long. V was clipped by 2 bases and J by 6 bases, with 8 bases between them. CDR1 is MDHEN and CDR2 is SYDVKM in the germline V gene. In DNA, the CDR3 is TGTGCCAGCAGTTTACGCTATGGCGAGCAGTACTTC. Translating gives CASSLRYGEQYF.

The genes are TRBV5-1 and TRBJ2-5, with D tentatively TRBD2 (7 bases). The V end was cut by 4 bases, the J end by 5 bases, with 21 bases between. This CDR3 region has 16 residues. Germline-derived CDR1 and CDR2 are SGHRS and YFSETQ. The CDR3 sequence: CASSAWLAEGGETQYF. DNA for the CDR3: TGCGCCAGCAGCGCCTGGCTAGCGGAGGGGGGGGAGACCCAGTACTTC.

The J gene is TRBJ2-1, the V gene TRBV19; D possibly corresponds to TRBD1 (6 bases). This CDR3 is 14 amino acids long. Deletions cut 5 bases from V and 2 bases from J, with 10 bases between. The V gene's germline CDR1 is LNHDA and CDR2 SQIVND (reference sequence). This CDR3 reads CASSPGTTYNEQFF. The CDR3 nucleotides are TGTGCCAGTAGTCCAGGGACAACCTACAATGAGCAGTTCTTC. The complete variable domain, with remaining parts taken from reference TRBV19 and TRBJ2-1, reads DGGITQSPKYLFRKEGQNVTLSCEQNLNHDAMYWYRQDPGQGLRLIYYSQIVNDFQKGDIAEGYSVSREKKESFPLTVTSAQKNPTAFYLCASSPGTTYNEQFFGPGTRLTVL.

V usage is TRBV7-2 and J usage is TRBJ2-3, with TRBD2 as a possible D gene (6 bases). From germline, CDR1 is SGHTA and CDR2 FQGNSA. Trimming pared 3 bases from V and 11 bases from J, leaving 15 bases between. The CDR3 is 13 residues long. The CDR3 loop reads CASSLNGLNRQYF. CDR3 nucleotide sequence: TGTGCCAGCAGCTTGAACGGACTAAACCGGCAGTATTTT.

This chain uses TRBV7-9 with TRBJ1-2; D gene uncertain. In germline, CDR1 is SEHNR, CDR2 FQNEAQ (reference sequence). The CDR3 is 12 residues long. Trimming took 5 bases from V and 3 from J, leaving 7 bases between them. Written as DNA, the CDR3 is TGTGCCAGCAGCCGGGAACACTATGGCTACACCTTC. Amino acid sequence: CASSREHYGYTF. The whole variable domain, remainder taken from reference TRBV7-9 and TRBJ1-2, is DTGVSQNPRHKITKRGQNVTFRCDPISEHNRLYWYRQTLGQGPEFLTYFQNEAQLEKSRLLSDRFSAERPKGSFSTLEIQRTEQGDSAMYLCASSREHYGYTFGSGTRLTVV.

The genes are TRBV18 and TRBJ2-1, with TRBD2 matching 9 bases. The CDR3 is 14 amino acids. The germline V gene has CDR1 KGHSH and CDR2 LQKENI. V was pared by 6 bases and J by 4 bases, with 4 bases of the junction left unmatched. As DNA, the CDR3 is TGTGCCAGCTCTCCTAGCGGGGTATACAATGAGCAGTTCTTC. This translates into CASSPSGVYNEQFF.